This TCR beta chain was captured in a study of T cells in Graves' hyperthyroidism and ophthalmopathy. The study, taken as a whole, reports: Most clonotypes expanded in thyroid above 0.001 were likewise present in blood.

TCR beta CDR3 regions were amplified from RNA transcripts. Researchers ran a first-round RT-PCR on the TCR CDR3 using the HTBI primer set. TCRdb re-called the multiplex PCR reads with MiXCR, one entry per CDR3 protein. The data show more than 300,000 distinct CDR3 sequences, approximately 15% seen once. Subjects aged 18 to 65 presented with newly diagnosed hyperthyroidism of less than 2 months' duration. Germline CDR1 reads SEHNR; CDR2 reads FQNEAQ (reference sequence). This CDR3 has 16 amino acids. A remark on this clonotype: Its antigen is not identified. One junction end disagrees with the germline gene, perhaps due to a read error.

What was sequenced was blood. This clonotype originated in a woman aged 25-40 years with Graves' hyperthyroidism. The V call is TRBV7-9, the J call TRBJ2-2; TRBD2 aligns across 7 bases. This CDR3 is CASSLALAGETGEPFF. The CDR3, as DNA: TGTGCCAGCAGCTTAGCTCTCGCGGGAGAGACCGGGGAGCCGTTTTTT.